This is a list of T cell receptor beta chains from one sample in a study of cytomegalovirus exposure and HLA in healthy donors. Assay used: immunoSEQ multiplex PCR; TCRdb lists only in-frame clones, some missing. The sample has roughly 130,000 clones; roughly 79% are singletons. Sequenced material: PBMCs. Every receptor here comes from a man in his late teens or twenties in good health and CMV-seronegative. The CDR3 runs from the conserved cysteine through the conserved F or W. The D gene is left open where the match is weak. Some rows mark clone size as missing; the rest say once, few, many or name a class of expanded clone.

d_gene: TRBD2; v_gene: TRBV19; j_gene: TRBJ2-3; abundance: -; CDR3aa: CASSKLSGGAADTQYF; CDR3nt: TGTGCCAGTAGCAAACTAAGCGGGGGGGCCGCAGATACGCAGTATTTT
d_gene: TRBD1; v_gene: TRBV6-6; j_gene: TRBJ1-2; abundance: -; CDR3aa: CASRNPGTGDGYTF; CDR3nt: TGTGCCAGCAGAAACCCCGGTACAGGGGATGGCTACACCTTC
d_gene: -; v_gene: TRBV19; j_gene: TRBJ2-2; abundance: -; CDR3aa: CASIALGAGELFF; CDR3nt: TGTGCCAGTATAGCCTTAGGGGCCGGGGAGCTGTTTTTT
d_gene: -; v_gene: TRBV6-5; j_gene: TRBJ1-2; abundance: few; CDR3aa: CASSYSYPGNGYTF; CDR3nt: TGTGCCAGCAGTTACTCATACCCAGGGAATGGCTACACCTTC
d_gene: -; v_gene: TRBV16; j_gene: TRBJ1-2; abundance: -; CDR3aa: CASTPDSTDYGYTF; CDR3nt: TGTGCCAGCACCCCCGACAGTACAGACTATGGCTACACCTTC
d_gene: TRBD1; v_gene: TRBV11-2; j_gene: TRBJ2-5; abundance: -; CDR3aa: CASSGLGQGAGETQYF; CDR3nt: TGTGCCAGCAGCGGCCTGGGACAGGGGGCTGGGGAGACCCAGTACTTC
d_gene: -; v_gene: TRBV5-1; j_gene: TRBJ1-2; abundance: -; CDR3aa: CASSLEQAHPRRF; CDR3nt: TGCGCCAGCAGCTTGGAGCAGGCCCACCCCCGCCGTTTC
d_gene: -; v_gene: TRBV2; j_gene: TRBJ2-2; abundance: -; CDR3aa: CASRTGELFF; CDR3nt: TGTGCCAGCCGTACCGGGGAGCTGTTTTTT
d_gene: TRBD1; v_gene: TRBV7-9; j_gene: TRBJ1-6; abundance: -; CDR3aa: CASSSTGSVDSPLHF; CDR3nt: TGTGCCAGCAGCTCGACAGGGTCTGTGGATTCACCCCTCCACTTT
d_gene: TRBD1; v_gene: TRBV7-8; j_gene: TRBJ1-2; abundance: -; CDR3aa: CASSSDRGSLYGYTF; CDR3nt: TGTGCCAGCAGCTCAGACAGGGGGAGCCTCTATGGCTACACCTTC
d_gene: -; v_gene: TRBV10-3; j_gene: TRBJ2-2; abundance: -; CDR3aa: CAISEPIGTNTGELFF; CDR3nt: TGTGCCATCAGTGAGCCAATCGGGACGAACACCGGGGAGCTGTTTTTT
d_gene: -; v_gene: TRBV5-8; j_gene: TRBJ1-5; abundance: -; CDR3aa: CASSLWETPNQPQHF; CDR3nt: TGTGCCAGCAGCTTGTGGGAGACACCGAATCAGCCCCAGCATTTT
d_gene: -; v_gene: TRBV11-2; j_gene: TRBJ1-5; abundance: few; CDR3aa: CASSFSAGGNQPQHF; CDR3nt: TGTGCCAGCAGCTTCTCAGCGGGGGGCAATCAGCCCCAGCATTTT
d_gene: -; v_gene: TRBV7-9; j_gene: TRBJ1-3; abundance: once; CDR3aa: CASSLIGGGNTIYF; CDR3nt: TGTGCCAGCAGCTTAATAGGGGGAGGAAACACCATATATTTT
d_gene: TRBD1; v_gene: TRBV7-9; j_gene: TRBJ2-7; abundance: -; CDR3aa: CASSRQGRYEQYF; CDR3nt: TGTGCCAGCAGCCGACAGGGACGTTACGAGCAGTACTTC
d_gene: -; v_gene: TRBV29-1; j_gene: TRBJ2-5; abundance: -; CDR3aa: CSVELLGQAGETQYF; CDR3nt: TGCAGCGTTGAACTCCTTGGACAAGCTGGAGAGACCCAGTACTTC
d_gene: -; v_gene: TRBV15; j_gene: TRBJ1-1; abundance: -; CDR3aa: CATSRDLTTQVEAFF; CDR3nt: TGTGCCACCAGCAGAGATTTAACGACGCAGGTTGAAGCTTTCTTT
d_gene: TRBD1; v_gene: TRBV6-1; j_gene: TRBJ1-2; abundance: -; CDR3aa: CASSEGPGGFYGYTF; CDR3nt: TGTGCCAGCAGTGAAGGTCCAGGGGGATTCTATGGCTACACCTTC
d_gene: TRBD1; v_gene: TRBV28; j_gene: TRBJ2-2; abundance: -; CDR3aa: CASIPSRTGSTGELFF; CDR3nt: TGTGCCAGCATTCCATCACGGACAGGGAGCACCGGGGAGCTGTTTTTT
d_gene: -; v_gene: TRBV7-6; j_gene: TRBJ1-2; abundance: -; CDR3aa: CASSLRGGEYGYTF; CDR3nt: TGTGCCAGCAGCTTGAGGGGGGGAGAGTATGGCTACACCTTC